The clone carrying this T cell receptor (beta chain) was counted between two and nine times. This sample was included in a study of technical replicates of blood from a handful of donors. The data were produced by immunoSEQ multiplex PCR, yet TCRdb's version contains in-frame clones alone and is incomplete. The sample shows 55,000 to 75,000 clones, 85% to 95% of them seen only once. This CDR3 contains 16 residues. V was clipped by 0 bases and J by 6 bases; unmatched bases: 6. The germline V gene has CDR1 LGHNA and CDR2 YSLEER. The sequence derives from a human donor in good health. Some clones in this sample may be carry-over from other donors' samples. The genes are TRBV4-3 and TRBJ2-1; 9 bases fit TRBD2. Sequencing was carried out using PBMCs. CDR3 residues: CASSQDSGRGGNEQFF. CDR3 nucleotides: TGCGCCAGCAGCCAAGATAGCGGGCGGGGGGGCAATGAGCAGTTCTTC.